This T cell receptor (beta chain) emerged from a study of vaccination and CD4 T cells after COVID-19. Cultured CD4+ T-cell DNA underwent Oncomine TCR Beta short-read sequencing. TCRdb reprocessed the PCR reads via MiXCR and lists one record per CDR3 protein. Of 15,000 to 20,000 distinct CDR3 sequences listed, 45% to 50% are singletons. V was clipped by 5 bases and J by 2 bases, with 16 bases between them. CDR1 and CDR2 (germline): DFQATT, SNEGSKA (reference sequence). This CDR3 has 15 amino acids. The treatment here: roughly 10-day PBMC culture with coronavirus spike peptide pools or control peptides (ViraFEST assay). About this clonotype itself: Its antigen remains unidentified.

The sequencing sample was made of CD4+ T cells from blood, cultured in vitro. The source is a human donor who had recovered from COVID-19. J is TRBJ1-5 and V is TRBV20-1; a weak D match, TRBD1 (6 bases). Written as DNA, the CDR3 is TGCAGTGCTCGTGAACAGGGTAGTGGCAATCAGCCCCAGCATTTT. Encoded protein: CSAREQGSGNQPQHF.